This T cell receptor (beta chain) came from a study of blood T cell repertoires in COVID-19. Researchers sorted participants into cohorts using their self-reported clinical history. Either two negative PCRs, clearance, or symptom resolution qualified Cohort 3 donors as recovered. Trimming took 7 bases from V and 2 from J, leaving 15 bases between them. The CDR3 consists of 14 residues. CDR1 and CDR2 from the germline V gene are SGHTA and FQGNSA. TCRdb's copy holds only in-frame clones and misses some; the assay was immunoSEQ multiplex PCR. The sample lists under 250,000 clones, approximately 84% occurring once.

The J gene is TRBJ2-7, the V gene TRBV7-2, with D possibly matching TRBD1 (5 bases). Sequenced material: PBMCs or T cells enriched from blood (not recorded which). The TCR sequence derives from a man aged 35-49 years who had recovered from COVID-19. The CDR3 protein is CASKERQTTYEQYF. In nucleotides, the CDR3 is TGTGCCAGCAAGGAACGACAGACAACCTACGAGCAGTACTTC.